One and the same sample provided the 14 T cell receptor beta chains below, sequenced in a study of blood T cell repertoires in COVID-19 (dated by TCRdb to the early 2020s). The library was obtained by the immunoSEQ multiplex PCR assay. This immuneACCESS table, as held by TCRdb, lists in-frame sequences with V and J called but not all clones. Of the missing ones, under half trace to an unresolved V gene in checked studies; the others have no known cause. This sample has fewer than 200,000 clones in its table, and around 85% of those were observed once. The biggest ten clones account for approximately 1.2% of the sample. Source material: peripheral blood. All receptors come from a man aged 55 to 70 who had recovered from COVID-19.

The sample holds one count of this clone. This sequence joins TRBV6-6 and TRBJ2-1; TRBD1 might be the D (6 bases). V dropped 2 bases and J dropped 12 bases, with 23 bases sitting between them. Germline loops: CDR1 MNHNY, CDR2 SVGAGI (reference sequence). The CDR3 totals 16 residues. This CDR3 is CASSYTDPHPTGLQFF. CDR3 sequence (DNA): TGTGCCAGCAGTTACACGGACCCTCATCCCACAGGGCTGCAGTTCTTC.

Comment on this clone: One end of the junction does not line up with germline, which may come from a read error. This sample also contains other DNA sequences that code for the same CDR3. This rearrangement joins TRBV11-2 to TRBJ2-1; 8 nucleotides line up with TRBD1. From germline, CDR1 is SGHAT and CDR2 FQNNGV. The CDR3 runs 15 residues. As DNA, the CDR3 is TGCGCCAGCAGCTTAGCACAGGGGGTCCCGAACGAGCAGTTCTTC. This translates into CASSLAQGVPNEQFF.

The V gene is TRBV6-5, the J gene TRBJ1-1, with D possibly TRBD1 on 5 matching bases. The CDR3 loop spans 15 amino acids. Trimming pared 7 bases from V and 2 bases from J, leaving 17 bases between. Germline V gives CDR1 MNHEY, CDR2 SVGAGI. The CDR3 bases are TGTGCCAGCAAGATGGGGATGGGGGGAAACACTGAAGCTTTCTTT. Its translation: CASKMGMGGNTEAFF.

V and J are TRBV9 and TRBJ2-1; 8 positions agree with TRBD2. The CDR3 is 17 amino acids. V shed 0 bases, J shed 1 base, and the junction held 6 bases outside the gene matches. Germline loops: CDR1 SGDLS, CDR2 YYNGEE. Here the CDR3 reads CASSVGGLAGSYNEQFF. The CDR3 DNA reads as TGTGCCAGCAGCGTAGGTGGGCTAGCGGGTTCCTACAATGAGCAGTTCTTC.

The chain links TRBV30 to TRBJ2-7; TRBD1 matches 8 bases. The CDR3 loop spans 16 amino acids. Germline CDR1 reads GTSNPN; CDR2 reads SVGIG (reference sequence). The ends lost 0 bases at V and 2 bases at J; junction bases unmatched: 9. CDR3 DNA sequence: TGTGCCTGGAGTGTACCCAGGGGGCCCCCCACCTACGAGCAGTACTTC. Its protein product is CAWSVPRGPPTYEQYF.

This CDR3 is CASSEWEQVPYNEQFF. The DNA of the CDR3 is TGTGCCAGCAGTGAATGGGAACAGGTCCCGTACAATGAGCAGTTCTTC. The chain joins TRBV6-1 to TRBJ2-1; a weak D match, TRBD1 (5 bases). CDR3 length equals 16 residues. Germline loops: CDR1 MNHNS, CDR2 SASEGT. Trimming took 2 bases from V and 4 from J, leaving 15 bases between them.

V usage is TRBV13 and J usage is TRBJ2-1, with a weak D call TRBD1 (6 bases). Trimming took off 4 bases at V and 13 bases at J, with 14 bases between the two ends. CDR3 length: 12 residues. The germline V gene has CDR1 PRHDT and CDR2 FYEKMQ (reference sequence). CDR3 bases: TGTGCCAGCAGCTCGGACAGAACCTTTCAGTTCTTC. Translated: CASSSDRTFQFF.

This rearrangement joins TRBV18 to TRBJ1-1; 7 nucleotides match TRBD1. Per germline, CDR1 KGHSH and CDR2 LQKENI. This CDR3 spans 13 amino acids. V lost 7 bases to trimming and J lost 3 bases; unmatched junction nucleotides: 5. CDR3: CASLQGPDTEAFF. The CDR3 DNA reads as TGTGCCAGCTTACAGGGGCCCGACACTGAAGCTTTCTTT. Using reference TRBV18 and TRBJ1-1 for the parts outside the CDR3, the full variable domain is NAGVMQNPRHLVRRRGQEARLRCSPMKGHSHVYWYRQLPEEGLKFMVYLQKENIIDESGMPKERFSAEFPKEGPSILRIQQVVRGDSAAYFCASLQGPDTEAFFGQGTRLTVV.

The chain has TRBV6-6 and TRBJ2-5, with 8 bases aligning to TRBD2. CDR3 length: 14 amino acids. CDR1 and CDR2 (germline): MNHNY, SVGAGI (reference sequence). The V and J ends lost 6 bases and 5 bases, in that order; junction bases with no gene match: 8. The chain's CDR3 is CASRIGGAAETQYF. CDR3 DNA sequence: TGTGCCAGCAGAATCGGGGGGGCCGCCGAGACCCAGTACTTC.

The CDR3 DNA reads TGTGCCAGCACTCTCGGGGGCACTGAAGCTTTCTTT. Translating gives CASTLGGTEAFF. The rearrangement joins TRBV11-2 to TRBJ1-1, with D possibly being TRBD1 (5 bases). CDR1 and CDR2 from the germline V gene are SGHAT and FQNNGV. The germline V and J ends were trimmed by 7 bases and 4 bases, with 10 bases remaining between them. CDR3 length equals 12 residues.

The genes are TRBV24-1 and TRBJ2-6, with D perhaps TRBD2 (6 bases). Germline CDR1 KGHDR, CDR2 SFDVKD. The germline V and J ends were trimmed by 4 bases and 2 bases, with 8 bases remaining between them. This CDR3 spans 15 amino acids. The CDR3 bases are TGTGCCACCAGTGACTCGGGGGCTGGGGCCAACGTCCTGACTTTC. It encodes CATSDSGAGANVLTF.

Here the CDR3 DNA reads TGTGCCAGCGGAGAGGACAGGGAGGAACCCCTCCACTTT. It codes for CASGEDREEPLHF. The rearrangement uses TRBV12-3 or TRBV12-4 and TRBJ1-6; 8 nucleotides line up with TRBD1. The CDR3 extends over 13 amino acids. J lost 12 bases, V lost 8 bases, and 9 bases had no gene match.

This sequence joins TRBV25-1 and TRBJ2-7; D ambiguous. The V end lost 4 bases, the J end lost 5 bases, and 6 bases lay between the germline ends. Germline V CDR1 and CDR2: MGHDK, SYGVNS. The CDR3 consists of 11 residues. CDR3 sequence: CASSASDEQYF. DNA of the CDR3: TGTGCCAGCAGTGCGAGTGACGAGCAGTACTTC.

On this clone: Different DNA sequences within this sample yield the same CDR3. The gene calls are TRBV5-1 and TRBJ2-3; D possibly corresponds to TRBD1 (6 bases). Germline values: CDR1 SGHRS, CDR2 YFSETQ. This CDR3 contains 13 residues. V lost 3 bases to trimming and J lost 1 base, with 6 bases between them. The CDR3 protein is CASSSGGTDTQYF. CDR3 nucleotides: TGCGCCAGCAGCTCAGGGGGCACAGATACGCAGTATTTT. Together with reference TRBV5-1 and TRBJ2-3, the CDR3 gives the full variable domain: KAGVTQTPRYLIKTRGQQVTLSCSPISGHRSVSWYQQTPGQGLQFLFEYFSETQRNKGNFPGRFSGRQFSNSRSEMNVSTLELGDSALYLCASSSGGTDTQYFGPGTRLTVL.